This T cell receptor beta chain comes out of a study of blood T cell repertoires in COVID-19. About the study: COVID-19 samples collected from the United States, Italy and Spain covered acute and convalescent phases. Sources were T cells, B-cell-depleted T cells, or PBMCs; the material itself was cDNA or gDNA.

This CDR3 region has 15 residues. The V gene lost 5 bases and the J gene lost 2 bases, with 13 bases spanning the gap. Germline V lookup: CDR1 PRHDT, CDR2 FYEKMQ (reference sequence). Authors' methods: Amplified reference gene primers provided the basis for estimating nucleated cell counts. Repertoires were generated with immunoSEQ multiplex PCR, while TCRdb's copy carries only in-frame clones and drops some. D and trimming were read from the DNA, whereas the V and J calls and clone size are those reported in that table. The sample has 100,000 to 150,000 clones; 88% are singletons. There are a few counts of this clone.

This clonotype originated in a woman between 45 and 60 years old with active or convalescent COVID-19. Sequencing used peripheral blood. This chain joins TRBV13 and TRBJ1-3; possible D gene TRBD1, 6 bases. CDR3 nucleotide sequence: TGTGCCAGCAGCGTCAGGGGAATGGCTGGAAACACCATATATTTT. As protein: CASSVRGMAGNTIYF. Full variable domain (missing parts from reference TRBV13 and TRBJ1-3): AAGVIQSPRHLIKEKRETATLKCYPIPRHDTVYWYQQGPGQDPQFLISFYEKMQSDKGSIPDRFSAQQFSDYHSELNMSSLELGDSALYFCASSVRGMAGNTIYFGEGSWLTVV.